The 31 T cell receptor beta chains presented below share a single source sample, sequenced in a study of neurological immune-mediated disorders. TCRdb called the 5' RACE reads again in MiXCR, with one record for every CDR3 protein. Counted here are approximately 77,000 distinct CDR3 sequences, about 9.5% occurring once; the ten biggest clones make up 1.7%. The sequenced sample was PBMCs. Source of these receptors: a man over 45 in good health.

Comments on this clonotype: A much larger clonotype is one base distant, so this may be a read error. V and J are TRBV28 and TRBJ1-1; D unclear. CDR1 MDHEN and CDR2 SYDVKM come from the germline V gene. The germline V and J ends were trimmed by 9 bases and 11 bases, with 16 bases remaining between them. This CDR3 has 11 amino acids. In DNA, the CDR3 is TGTGCCAGTCTAGACGGGCGGGCCGCTTTCTTT. Its protein product is CASLDGRAAFF.

The table lists this clonotype with many counts. The chain carries TRBV10-3 and TRBJ2-3; the D is unclear. Germline V gene data show CDR1 as ENHRY and CDR2 as SYGVKD. The V gene lost 4 bases and the J gene lost 2 bases, with 4 bases spanning the gap. The CDR3 loop spans 12 amino acids. In DNA, the CDR3 is TGTGCCATCAGTGCGGTCACAGATACGCAGTATTTT. It translates to CAISAVTDTQYF.

In this sample, this clonotype turned up many times. The V and J genes are TRBV19 and TRBJ2-1; D assignment may be TRBD1 or TRBD2 (5 bases each). Germline assignment: CDR1 LNHDA and CDR2 SQIVND (reference sequence). The germline V and J ends were trimmed by 5 bases and 7 bases, with 12 bases remaining between them. The CDR3 has 13 residues. CDR3 nucleotide sequence: TGTGCCAGTAGTCCAGGGCCGGGGAATGAGCAGTTCTTC. Translating gives CASSPGPGNEQFF.

In this sample, this clonotype turned up many times. The CDR3 bases are TGCGCCAGCAGCGCCGGGACAGCTAACACCGGGGAGCTGTTTTTT. Residues: CASSAGTANTGELFF. The chain combines TRBV5-1 with TRBJ2-2; 7 bases match TRBD1. Losses at the gene ends were 4 bases for V and 2 bases for J; bases not matched to a gene: 5. The length of the CDR3 is 15 residues. Germline values: CDR1 SGHRS, CDR2 YFSETQ. Filled out from reference TRBV5-1 and TRBJ2-2, the complete variable domain reads KAGVTQTPRYLIKTRGQQVTLSCSPISGHRSVSWYQQTPGQGLQFLFEYFSETQRNKGNFPGRFSGRQFSNSRSEMNVSTLELGDSALYLCASSAGTANTGELFFGEGSRLTVL.

This clonotype has a count of ten or more. The chain couples TRBV9 to TRBJ2-7, with 9 bases matching TRBD2. With V trimmed by 7 bases and J by 0 bases, 8 bases remained unmatched. Germline lookup yields CDR1 SGDLS and CDR2 YYNGEE. This CDR3 spans 15 amino acids. CDR3 protein: CASGTSRTYSYEQYF. Here the CDR3 DNA reads TGTGCCAGCGGGACTAGCCGAACCTACTCCTACGAGCAGTACTTC. The full variable domain, its missing parts supplied by reference TRBV9 and TRBJ2-7, is DSGVTQTPKHLITATGQRVTLRCSPRSGDLSVYWYQQSLDQGLQFLIQYYNGEERAKGNILERFSAQQFPDLHSELNLSSLELGDSALYFCASGTSRTYSYEQYFGPGTRLTVT.

This clonotype was recorded at least ten times. CDR3 region: CASSSTGGRSKAFF. The CDR3 DNA follows: TGTGCCAGCAGTTCGACAGGGGGAAGAAGTAAAGCTTTCTTT. The rearrangement links TRBV28 to TRBJ1-1; 9 bases fit TRBD1. This CDR3 contains 14 residues. Germline-derived CDR1 and CDR2 are MDHEN and SYDVKM. V shed 4 bases, J shed 9 bases, and the junction held 9 bases outside the gene matches.

In its sample, this clonotype was seen many times. J is TRBJ2-7 and V is TRBV6-5; 11 bases agree with TRBD1. The CDR3 is 13 residues long. Germline CDR1 and CDR2: MNHEY and SVGAGI. V was pared by 6 bases and J by 6 bases, with 4 bases of the junction left unmatched. As DNA, the CDR3 is TGTGCCAGCAGGCGCGGGACAGGGGGCGAGCAGTACTTC. It specifies CASRRGTGGEQYF.

Concerning this clonotype itself: A read error is possible here, since a much larger clone lies one base away. The chain employs TRBV6-2 or TRBV6-3 and TRBJ2-3; TRBD1 might be the D (6 bases). V lost 2 bases and J 1 base, leaving 16 bases between the germline ends. This CDR3 is built from 17 residues. Germline assignment: CDR1 MNHEY and CDR2 SVGEGT. In DNA form, the CDR3 reads TGTGCCAGCAGTTACGTCCAGGGGTCAAATGGCACAGATACGCAGTATTTT. It specifies CASSYVQGSNGTDTQYF.

There are many counts of this clonotype. The chain carries TRBV5-5 and TRBJ2-7; TRBD2 matches 16 bases. The CDR3 is 17 amino acids. The V and J ends lost 5 bases and 5 bases, in that order; junction bases with no gene match: 10. Germline loops: CDR1 SGHKS, CDR2 YYEKEE (reference sequence). CDR3 region: CASRGLAGGQKLHEQYF. CDR3 nucleotides: TGTGCCAGCAGGGGACTAGCGGGAGGGCAAAAGCTCCACGAGCAGTACTTC.

Many counts were recorded for this clonotype. This rearrangement joins TRBV5-1 to TRBJ2-1; tentatively, D is TRBD2 (6 bases). The CDR3 length is 15 residues. Germline-derived CDR1 and CDR2 are SGHRS and YFSETQ. V dropped 3 bases and J dropped 0 bases, with 10 bases sitting between them. CDR3 protein: CASSYNGGSYNEQFF. The DNA of the CDR3 is TGCGCCAGCAGCTACAACGGGGGCTCCTACAATGAGCAGTTCTTC.

This clonotype was counted ten times or more. CDR3 residues: CASSPGQSYEQYF. The DNA of the CDR3 is TGTGCCAGCAGCCCAGGACAGTCCTACGAGCAGTACTTC. This chain uses TRBV6-5 with TRBJ2-7, with D perhaps matching TRBD1 (6 bases). CDR3 length equals 13 residues. Germline lookup yields CDR1 MNHEY and CDR2 SVGAGI. Between the trimmed V and J ends, which lost 6 bases and 1 base, there was a span of 10 bases.

The chain carries TRBV5-1 and TRBJ2-1, with 7 bases matching TRBD1. The CDR3 has 15 residues. The ends lost 3 bases at V and 0 bases at J; junction bases unmatched: 3. Germline CDR1 SGHRS, CDR2 YFSETQ. CDR3 loop: CASSSGQASYNEQFF. The CDR3 bases are TGCGCCAGCAGCTCCGGACAGGCCTCCTACAATGAGCAGTTCTTC.

This clonotype has a count of ten or more. The rearrangement links TRBV20-1 to TRBJ2-7, with a possible D match to TRBD2 (6 bases). Per germline, CDR1 DFQATT and CDR2 SNEGSKA (reference sequence). Trimming shortened V by 4 bases and J by 0 bases, and 10 bases separated the two germline ends. The CDR3 covers 13 residues. The CDR3 sequence: CSAKGLTSYEQYF. In DNA form, the CDR3 reads TGCAGTGCTAAAGGACTAACCTCCTACGAGCAGTACTTC.

With regard to this clonotype: The germline gene is not matched at one end of the junction; a read error may be the cause. The V and J genes are TRBV27 and TRBJ2-6; perhaps TRBD1 as D (5 bases). CDR3 length: 15 residues. Germline lookup yields CDR1 MNHEY and CDR2 SMNVEV (reference sequence). The CDR3 loop reads CTSSLTASGANVLTF. The CDR3 DNA is TGTACCAGCAGTTTGACAGCCTCTGGGGCCAACGTCCTGACTTTC.

This clonotype was picked up many times. The rearrangement uses TRBV5-6 and TRBJ2-7; TRBD1 matches 11 bases. The CDR3 spans 18 residues. From germline, CDR1 is SGHDT and CDR2 YYEEEE. The V gene end was trimmed by 0 bases and the J gene end by 3 bases; junction bases not matched to a gene: 11. CDR3 region: CASSLARDRGWGFYEQYF. CDR3 DNA sequence: TGTGCCAGCAGCTTGGCCAGGGACAGGGGGTGGGGATTCTACGAGCAGTACTTC.

This clonotype was observed many times. The chain employs TRBV5-5 and TRBJ1-1; TRBD1 aligns across 7 bases. The CDR3 runs 14 residues. V shed 5 bases and J 4 bases; nucleotides not matched to a gene: 8. CDR1 is SGHKS and CDR2 is YYEKEE in the germline V gene (reference sequence). CDR3 bases: TGTGCCAGCAGAACGACAGGGATGGGCACTGAAGCTTTCTTT. It translates to CASRTTGMGTEAFF.

This clonotype came up many times. The DNA for the CDR3 is TGTGCCAGCAGCGCTCCGGGACAGGCCAACATTCAGTACTTC. Translating gives CASSAPGQANIQYF. The chain carries TRBV2 and TRBJ2-4, with TRBD1 identical over 8 bases. Germline values: CDR1 SNHLY, CDR2 FYNNEI. This CDR3 region has 14 residues. V gave up 6 bases and J gave up 7 bases; unmatched junction bases: 8.

This clonotype has ten or more counts. The chain links TRBV28 to TRBJ2-3; 8 bases are a match to TRBD2. CDR3 length equals 17 residues. V was pared by 5 bases and J by 6 bases, with 16 bases of the junction left unmatched. CDR1 and CDR2 (germline): MDHEN, SYDVKM. The CDR3 coding sequence is TGTGCCAGCAGTCCGTACTCGGGGACTAGGGGGGCGGATACGCAGTATTTT. It is translated as CASSPYSGTRGADTQYF.

This clonotype was counted ten times or more. DNA of the CDR3: TGCAGTGCTCAGTCAGCGCTAGCGGGAGGCCGGGGGAATGAGCAGTTCTTC. As protein: CSAQSALAGGRGNEQFF. The chain employs TRBV20-1 and TRBJ2-1; TRBD2 aligns across 11 bases. The V gene end was trimmed by 5 bases and the J gene end by 7 bases; junction bases not matched to a gene: 16. The CDR3 has 17 amino acids. Germline V gives CDR1 DFQATT, CDR2 SNEGSKA (reference sequence).

The J gene is TRBJ1-5, the V gene TRBV11-2; D unclear. The CDR3 is 16 amino acids. The ends were cut back, 0 bases at V and 1 base at J, with 10 bases in the middle. The germline V gene has CDR1 SGHAT and CDR2 FQNNGV. CDR3 region: CASSLDSARSNQPQHF. In DNA form, the CDR3 reads TGTGCCAGCAGCTTAGATTCGGCGAGGAGCAATCAGCCCCAGCATTTT.

This clonotype was recorded at least ten times. The V gene is TRBV5-1, the J gene TRBJ2-6, with 8 positions matching TRBD1. This CDR3 region has 17 residues. CDR1 and CDR2 from the germline V gene are SGHRS and YFSETQ. The J segment lost 2 bases and the V segment lost 4 bases, leaving 8 bases of the junction unmatched. CDR3: CASSQGAIVTGANVLTF. The CDR3, as DNA: TGCGCCAGCAGCCAGGGGGCAATCGTGACTGGGGCCAACGTCCTGACTTTC.

This clonotype was counted ten times or more. The rearrangement links TRBV7-2 to TRBJ2-7, with D perhaps matching TRBD2 (7 bases). This CDR3 has 15 amino acids. Germline assignment: CDR1 SGHTA and CDR2 FQGNSA. V lost 1 base, J lost 0 bases, and 10 bases lay in between. The CDR3 DNA follows: TGTGCCAGCAGCTTAGTGGGGGGGCTCTCCTACGAGCAGTACTTC. It codes for CASSLVGGLSYEQYF.

At least ten counts were recorded for this clonotype. The chain uses TRBV6-5 and TRBJ1-4, with D uncertain. Trimming left V 7 bases short and J 5 bases short, with 11 bases between. The CDR3 length is 13 residues. CDR1 and CDR2 (germline): MNHEY, SVGAGI. The CDR3 spells CASKFAGNEKLFF. Written as DNA, the CDR3 is TGTGCCAGCAAGTTTGCCGGGAATGAAAAACTGTTTTTT.

This clonotype has at least ten counts. The chain is built from TRBV19 and TRBJ2-2; no definite D call. Looked up from germline, CDR1 is LNHDA and CDR2 is SQIVND (reference sequence). There are 12 residues in the CDR3. Deletions cut 6 bases from V and 2 bases from J, with 4 bases between. For the CDR3, the DNA is TGTGCCAGTAGGGCCAACACCGGGGAGCTGTTTTTT. Protein product: CASRANTGELFF.

This clonotype was recorded at least ten times. This chain links TRBV5-1 with TRBJ1-5, with a tentative D call TRBD1 (5 bases). This CDR3 is 16 amino acids long. The V end lost 4 bases, the J end lost 2 bases, and 16 bases lay between the germline ends. Germline loops: CDR1 SGHRS, CDR2 YFSETQ. The CDR3 loop is CASSPQGVDGNQPQHF. In DNA form, the CDR3 reads TGCGCCAGCAGCCCGCAGGGTGTAGATGGCAATCAGCCCCAGCATTTT.

This clonotype has at least ten counts. This chain links TRBV5-1 with TRBJ2-2; TRBD2 agrees at 10 bases. V was clipped by 4 bases and J by 8 bases; unmatched bases: 8. This CDR3 has 15 amino acids. Germline CDR1 is SGHRS and CDR2 is YFSETQ. The CDR3 sequence is CASSEASGSSGELFF. As DNA, the CDR3 is TGCGCCAGCAGCGAAGCTAGCGGGAGTTCTGGGGAGCTGTTTTTT.

At least ten counts were recorded for this clonotype. The rearrangement joins TRBV5-1 to TRBJ2-1, with TRBD1 matching 10 bases. The ends lost 0 bases at V and 8 bases at J; junction bases unmatched: 8. The CDR3 is made up of 16 amino acids. CDR1 and CDR2 (germline): SGHRS, YFSETQ. The CDR3 region has the DNA TGCGCCAGCAGCTTGGACCGGGACAGGGGAGGGCATGAGCAGTTCTTC. It is translated as CASSLDRDRGGHEQFF.

This clonotype was recorded at least ten times. V gene TRBV11-2 combines with J gene TRBJ1-3; weak D call: TRBD1 (5 bases). This CDR3 is 15 amino acids long. V lost 1 base to trimming and J lost 2 bases, with 9 bases between them. The germline CDR1 and CDR2 sequences are SGHAT and FQNNGV. The CDR3 is CASSLVTGPGNTIYF. The CDR3 coding sequence is TGTGCCAGCAGCTTAGTTACAGGACCTGGAAACACCATATATTTT.

This clonotype was observed many times. The gene calls are TRBV5-1 and TRBJ1-6, with D unclear. This CDR3 is built from 16 residues. Germline assignment: CDR1 SGHRS and CDR2 YFSETQ. Between the trimmed V and J ends, which lost 0 bases and 1 base, there was a span of 8 bases. The chain's CDR3 is CASSLDPESYNSPLHF. CDR3 bases: TGCGCCAGCAGCTTGGATCCAGAGTCCTATAATTCACCCCTCCACTTT.

Many counts were recorded for this clonotype. The chain carries TRBV5-1 and TRBJ2-3; 8 positions agree with TRBD2. V was clipped by 1 base and J by 7 bases; unmatched bases: 2. This CDR3 spans 13 amino acids. Germline loops: CDR1 SGHRS, CDR2 YFSETQ. The CDR3 loop reads CASSLTSGNTQYF. CDR3 DNA sequence: TGCGCCAGCAGCTTGACTAGCGGAAATACGCAGTATTTT.

There are many counts of this clonotype. V and J are TRBV7-9 and TRBJ1-5; 8 nucleotides line up with TRBD1. The CDR3 runs to 15 residues. With V trimmed by 5 bases and J by 1 base, 4 bases remained unmatched. Germline CDR1 SEHNR, CDR2 FQNEAQ (reference sequence). Here the CDR3 DNA reads TGTGCCAGCAGCACAGGACAGGGAAGCAATCAGCCCCAGCATTTT. It encodes CASSTGQGSNQPQHF.